This T cell receptor (beta chain) was recovered during a study of blood T cells in healthy people across ages. This CDR3 spans 14 amino acids. Germline V gives CDR1 SGHTA, CDR2 FQGNSA. Trimming took off 5 bases at V and 3 bases at J, with 13 bases between the two ends. A minimum of 7 million PBMCs was isolated per sample. Then a second PCR, running about 6 to 11 cycles, was carried out with a sample-barcoded 5' primer and a J-beta primer mix. TCRdb processed the 5' RACE reads anew with MiXCR; each CDR3 protein has one entry. Of more than 750,000 distinct CDR3 sequences detected, almost 30% appear once; the ten largest clones hold about 9.4%. Comments on this clonotype: What it recognizes is unknown.

Study-level findings and limits: As age increased, TCR beta diversity per million T cells fell in a roughly linear fashion.

The same data also went into a second study, on T cells of mothers and their children. That work contributes: Reads recorded for TCR beta CDR3 numbered over 9 million per mother and roughly 2.7 million per child. Slightly, though not significantly, more overlap was seen in related than in unrelated mother-child pairs.

This chain connects TRBV7-2 to TRBJ1-2; D possibly corresponds to TRBD1 (5 bases). This TCR came from a woman aged 40 to 50 in good health. Sequenced material: blood. CDR3 DNA: TGTGCCAGCAGCAGACAGACATCTGACTATGGCTACACCTTC. It is translated as CASSRQTSDYGYTF.